The present entry profiles one T cell receptor beta chain with its context. Its specificity is unknown. A read error may account for a junction end that differs from germline. The entry originates in a study of CD8+CD57+ T cells in acquired aplastic anemia. As for the study in general: On average, sorted CD4+ and CD8+ cells gave about 3.1 ug of DNA.

TCR beta VDJ and CDR3 profiles were obtained from a genomic DNA template. One entry per CDR3 protein results from TCRdb running MiXCR on the reads. The sample yields about 180,000 distinct CDR3 sequences, 40% to 55% seen once. Study results and caveats: The same twenty-nine CD8+ CDR3 sequences occurred in patients and in controls. Patients and controls were not found to differ significantly in CD8+ Simpson's diversity.

Germline V lookup: CDR1 MDHEN, CDR2 SYDVKM. This CDR3 comprises 12 residues. The receptor was derived from a human donor in good health. The source material was sorted CD4+, CD8+, or CD8+CD57+ T cells (not recorded which) from PBMCs. This chain uses TRBV28 with TRBJ2-3, with 7 nucleotides matching TRBD2. CDR3 sequence (DNA): TGTGCCAGCAGTCCTGACCCGACTAGCAGGCATTTT. Amino acid sequence: CASSPDPTSRHF.